The sample holds many counts of the clone carrying this T cell receptor (beta chain). The sample belongs to a study of neurological immune-mediated disorders. TCRdb recomputed calls from the 5' RACE reads with MiXCR, one row per CDR3 protein. The table has about 38,000 distinct CDR3 sequences, 11% seen once. V lost 3 bases and J 2 bases, leaving 7 bases between the germline ends. The germline V gene encodes CDR1 SGHVS and CDR2 FNYEAQ. The CDR3 is 13 residues long. The sample comprised CD4+ T cells from blood. V and J are TRBV7-6 and TRBJ1-2; D call uncertain. The sequence came from a woman in her thirties with HTLV-1-associated myelopathy (HAM/TSP). The CDR3 region is CASSFGRNYGYTF. CDR3 bases: TGTGCCAGCAGCTTTGGCAGAAACTATGGCTACACCTTC.